These 4 T cell receptor beta chains share one sample of origin, sequenced in a study of T cells in Graves' hyperthyroidism and ophthalmopathy. The CDR3 regions of TCR beta were amplified from RNA transcripts. RT-PCR in the first round (using the HTBI primer set) targeted the TCR CDR3. TCRdb ran MiXCR on the multiplex PCR reads and lists one entry per CDR3 protein. The sample holds 300,000 to 400,000 distinct CDR3 sequences; roughly 18% are singletons and the top ten take under 55%. The specimen was blood. The receptors originated from a woman aged 50 to 60 with Graves' hyperthyroidism.

V is TRBV12-3 or TRBV12-4 and J is TRBJ1-2; D gene unclear. With 4 bases removed from V and 4 bases from J, the gap between germline ends came to 19 bases. The CDR3 has 16 residues. Here the CDR3 DNA reads TGTGCCAGCAGTTCCTACGGGGTGGATAATGCCTATGGCTACACCTTC. Translated: CASSSYGVDNAYGYTF.

For this clonotype: A single base separates this from a much larger clone, so it may be a read error. The chain has TRBV14 and TRBJ2-1, with D perhaps being TRBD1 or TRBD2 (5 bases each). The CDR3 extends over 13 amino acids. The germline gives CDR1 SGHDN, CDR2 FVKESK. CDR3 DNA sequence: TGTGCCAGCGGCCAAGATAGAGGGGATGAGCAGTTCTTC. Encoded protein: CASGQDRGDEQFF.

This clonotype came up a few times. V and J are TRBV11-2 and TRBJ2-7, with a possible D match to TRBD2 (6 bases). The V end lost 1 base, the J end lost 8 bases, and 12 bases lay between the germline ends. CDR3 length equals 13 residues. Germline CDR1 and CDR2: SGHAT and FQNNGV. The CDR3 coding sequence is TGTGCCAGCAGCTTAGGGGGGGTATTTCAGCAGTACGTC. Encoded protein: CASSLGGVFQQYV.

V is TRBV5-6 and J is TRBJ1-6; perhaps TRBD1 as D (5 bases). Deletions cut 1 base from V and 4 bases from J, with 12 bases between. The CDR3 is 16 residues long. From germline, CDR1 is SGHDT and CDR2 YYEEEE. The CDR3 region is CASSLIGGEYNSPLHF. CDR3 DNA sequence: TGTGCCAGCAGCTTGATAGGAGGGGAGTATAATTCACCCCTCCACTTT.